These 25 T cell receptor beta chains came from one sample sequenced in a study of blood T cell repertoires in COVID-19. Assay: immunoSEQ multiplex PCR; the TCRdb copy retains only in-frame clones and omits some. The sample lists almost 500,000 clones, less than 90% occurring once. The sequenced material came from PBMCs or T cells enriched from blood (not recorded which). The receptors shown here come from a woman between 55 and 75 years old who had recovered from COVID-19.

The CDR3 spells CASSGQGGLYGYTF. In nucleotides, the CDR3 is TGTGCCAGCAGTGGACAGGGAGGTCTTTATGGCTACACCTTC. The chain employs TRBV28 and TRBJ1-2, with TRBD1 matching 8 bases. The CDR3 has 14 amino acids. V lost 5 bases to trimming and J lost 5 bases; unmatched junction nucleotides: 7. Germline values: CDR1 MDHEN, CDR2 SYDVKM.

The chain links TRBV18 to TRBJ2-3; 9 nucleotides agree with TRBD1. The CDR3 is made up of 13 amino acids. Germline CDR1 and CDR2: KGHSH and LQKENI. V trimming: 6 bases; J trimming: 9 bases; junction bases outside the gene matches: 7. CDR3 sequence reads: CASSGQGRETQYF. In nucleotides, the CDR3 is TGTGCCAGCTCGGGACAGGGACGGGAGACGCAGTATTTT.

J is TRBJ1-1 and V is TRBV7-8; unclear D gene. The CDR3 covers 13 residues. Germline CDR1 and CDR2: SGHVS and FQNEAQ. V lost 5 bases and J lost 1, with 8 bases in between. The CDR3 loop reads CASSAKRNTEAFF. CDR3 DNA: TGTGCCAGCAGCGCGAAGAGGAACACTGAAGCTTTCTTT.

This clone has a single count. This chain links TRBV7-9 with TRBJ2-7, with TRBD1 identical over 7 bases. Germline V gene sequence: CDR1 SEHNR, CDR2 FQNEAQ (reference sequence). The CDR3 length is 13 residues. The trim removed 3 bases at V and 3 bases at J, leaving 2 bases unmatched. Written as DNA, the CDR3 is TGTGCCAGCAGCTTGGGACAGCTCTACGAGCAGTACTTC. Translated, it gives CASSLGQLYEQYF.

CDR3 region: CASSFIQGANGYTF. Here the CDR3 DNA reads TGCGCCAGCAGCTTTATACAGGGGGCGAATGGCTACACCTTC. V and J are TRBV5-1 and TRBJ1-2, with 9 nucleotides matching TRBD1. V was pared by 2 bases and J by 6 bases, with 5 bases of the junction left unmatched. The CDR3 covers 14 residues. Germline assignment: CDR1 SGHRS and CDR2 YFSETQ.

The V gene is TRBV11-3, the J gene TRBJ2-2; perhaps TRBD1 as D (5 bases). V was cut by 5 bases and J by 4 bases, with 17 bases left in between. Germline CDR1 reads SGHNT; CDR2 reads YENEEA. This CDR3 has 16 residues. This chain's CDR3 is CASSLRAQGTTGELFF. The CDR3 DNA reads TGTGCCAGCAGCCTCCGGGCGCAGGGTACCACCGGGGAGCTGTTTTTT.

As for this clone: Distinct nucleotide sequences in the sample also encode this CDR3. J is TRBJ1-6 and V is TRBV5-1; TRBD1 matches at 8 bases. Germline CDR1 SGHRS, CDR2 YFSETQ. This CDR3 contains 14 residues. V dropped 0 bases and J dropped 7; count of bases not matched to a gene: 0. Written as DNA, the CDR3 is TGCGCCAGCAGCTTGGGGACAGGGAATTCACCCCTCCACTTT. This codes for CASSLGTGNSPLHF.

The chain employs TRBV2 and TRBJ2-5; 9 positions match TRBD2. Trimming took 2 bases from V and 5 from J; bases not matched to a gene: 9. Germline-derived CDR1 and CDR2 are SNHLY and FYNNEI. The CDR3 is 16 residues long. The CDR3 sequence is CASSESASGAGETQYF. The CDR3 DNA reads TGTGCCAGCAGTGAATCGGCTAGCGGGGCCGGGGAGACCCAGTACTTC.

The chain carries TRBV5-8 and TRBJ2-1; 15 nucleotides agree with TRBD2. The V gene's germline CDR1 is SGHTS and CDR2 YDEGEE. This CDR3 is 15 amino acids long. With 4 bases clipped from V and 10 bases from J, the junction kept 6 bases outside the gene matches. The CDR3 DNA follows: TGTGCCAGCAGCCTCCCGGGGACTAGCGGGGGGGAGCAGTTCTTC. Amino acids: CASSLPGTSGGEQFF.

This chain's CDR3 is CASRPGTSGVNEQFF. The CDR3 DNA is TGTGCCAGCAGGCCCGGGACTAGTGGTGTAAATGAGCAGTTCTTC. V is TRBV7-9 and J is TRBJ2-1, with TRBD2 matching over 8 bases. The germline CDR1 and CDR2 sequences are SEHNR and FQNEAQ (reference sequence). The CDR3 loop spans 15 amino acids. V was clipped by 6 bases and J by 7 bases; unmatched bases: 11.

The rearrangement joins TRBV27 to TRBJ2-7; TRBD2 is a possible D gene (6 bases). The CDR3 has 13 amino acids. Trimming cost V 9 bases and J 5 bases, with 17 bases left between them. The germline V gene encodes CDR1 MNHEY and CDR2 SMNVEV (reference sequence). In nucleotides, the CDR3 is TGTGCCAGTGGGGACTCAGGAGCCCACGAGCAGTACTTC. This gives the protein CASGDSGAHEQYF.

The V and J genes are TRBV9 and TRBJ2-5, with D maybe TRBD2 (6 bases). This CDR3 contains 14 residues. CDR1 is SGDLS, CDR2 YYNGEE, per germline. V was cut by 0 bases and J by 6 bases, with 12 bases left in between. The chain's CDR3 is CASSVDEGRKTQYF. CDR3 bases: TGTGCCAGCAGCGTAGACGAGGGGAGGAAGACCCAGTACTTC.

The genes are TRBV18 and TRBJ1-1, with 11 bases lining up with TRBD1. This CDR3 comprises 16 residues. J gave up 4 bases and V 5 bases, and 9 bases lay outside the gene matches. Germline assignment: CDR1 KGHSH and CDR2 LQKENI. CDR3 in DNA: TGTGCCAGCTCAATCGGACAGGGGGCAGGTGGCACTGAAGCTTTCTTT. It specifies CASSIGQGAGGTEAFF.

The chain joins TRBV5-5 to TRBJ2-7; 9 nucleotides align to TRBD1. With V trimmed by 4 bases and J by 3 bases, 8 bases remained unmatched. The CDR3 loop spans 15 amino acids. Looked up from germline, CDR1 is SGHKS and CDR2 is YYEKEE (reference sequence). CDR3 loop: CASSRTGVTYYEQYF. CDR3 in DNA: TGTGCCAGCAGCCGGACAGGGGTGACCTACTACGAGCAGTACTTC.

The genes are TRBV30 and TRBJ1-2, with 11 bases aligning to TRBD1. Looked up from germline, CDR1 is GTSNPN and CDR2 is SVGIG (reference sequence). The CDR3 has 16 amino acids. V was pared by 2 bases and J by 6 bases, with 11 bases of the junction left unmatched. Here the CDR3 DNA reads TGTGCCTGGAGTCTAATAGCCGGGACAGGGGGAAATGGCTACACCTTC. It specifies CAWSLIAGTGGNGYTF.

This chain links TRBV5-1 with TRBJ2-1, with 10 positions matching TRBD1. Per germline, CDR1 SGHRS and CDR2 YFSETQ. This CDR3 is built from 13 residues. V trimming: 3 bases; J trimming: 8 bases; junction bases outside the gene matches: 2. The CDR3 protein is CASSSDRGYEQFF. For the CDR3, the DNA is TGCGCCAGCAGCTCGGACAGGGGGTATGAGCAGTTCTTC.

This clone was found a few times. The CDR3 DNA follows: TGTGCCTGGACCGTGGGGCAGGGGTCACCCCTCCACTTT. It yields the protein CAWTVGQGSPLHF. The V and J genes are TRBV30 and TRBJ1-6; perhaps TRBD1 as D (6 bases). V was trimmed by 4 bases and J by 10 bases, leaving 14 bases between them. This CDR3 comprises 13 residues. CDR1 and CDR2 from the germline V gene are GTSNPN and SVGIG (reference sequence).

CDR3 bases: TGTGCCAGCAGCTTAGTTAGAACTCCGGGGGAGCTGTTTTTT. Amino acid sequence: CASSLVRTPGELFF. The chain carries TRBV11-2 and TRBJ2-2; D is undetermined. The V gene's germline CDR1 is SGHAT and CDR2 FQNNGV. Between the trimmed V and J ends, which lost 1 base and 8 bases, there was a span of 11 bases. The CDR3 extends over 14 amino acids.

The chain links TRBV6-2 or TRBV6-3 to TRBJ2-7; D may be TRBD1 (6 bases). The CDR3 spans 17 residues. The germline V gene has CDR1 MNHEY and CDR2 SVGEGT. Trimming shortened V by 2 bases and J by 0 bases, and 17 bases separated the two germline ends. The CDR3 protein is CASSYGQTSTGSYEQYF. The CDR3, as DNA: TGTGCCAGCAGTTACGGGCAAACCTCGACAGGCTCCTACGAGCAGTACTTC.

V usage is TRBV19 and J usage is TRBJ2-2, with a possible D match to TRBD2 (7 bases). Looked up from germline, CDR1 is LNHDA and CDR2 is SQIVND (reference sequence). This CDR3 has 17 residues. V was clipped by 3 bases and J by 4 bases, with 18 bases between them. In nucleotides, the CDR3 is TGTGCCAGTAGTATCGGTGGGGGGGCGTCGGCCACCGGGGAGCTGTTTTTT. This translates into CASSIGGGASATGELFF.

This chain uses TRBV7-9 with TRBJ2-3; 12 bases agree with TRBD2. After removal of 4 bases from V and 2 bases from J, the junction contained 4 bases not matched to a gene. CDR1 is SEHNR, CDR2 FQNEAQ, per germline (reference sequence). The CDR3 totals 16 residues. The CDR3 nucleotides read TGTGCCAGCAGCTCCCTAGCGGGGGGGCCCACAGATACGCAGTATTTT. It encodes CASSSLAGGPTDTQYF.

V usage is TRBV30 and J usage is TRBJ2-7; a possible D gene is TRBD1 (6 bases). The CDR3 totals 13 residues. The germline CDR1 and CDR2 sequences are GTSNPN and SVGIG (reference sequence). The V end was cut by 5 bases, the J end by 3 bases, with 14 bases between. The CDR3 nucleotides read TGTGCCTGGGCCGACAGGACGGGCTACGAGCAGTACTTC. Encoded protein: CAWADRTGYEQYF.

The chain combines TRBV5-4 with TRBJ1-2; D is uncertain. Germline V CDR1 and CDR2: SGHNT, YYREEE (reference sequence). The V end lost 4 bases, the J end lost 0 bases, and 10 bases lay between the germline ends. CDR3 length: 14 residues. The CDR3 DNA reads TGTGCCAGCAGCGGCGCGACAACTAACTATGGCTACACCTTC. Translated: CASSGATTNYGYTF.

This clone is a singleton in its sample. The gene calls are TRBV19 and TRBJ2-1, with TRBD1 matching over 10 bases. Germline V gives CDR1 LNHDA, CDR2 SQIVND (reference sequence). J gave up 9 bases and V 6 bases, and 2 bases lay outside the gene matches. There are 12 residues in the CDR3. The CDR3 coding sequence is TGTGCCAGTAGGACAGGGGGCAGTGAGCAGTTCTTC. It codes for CASRTGGSEQFF.

The rearrangement links TRBV12-3 or TRBV12-4 to TRBJ1-1; no definite D call. V lost 5 bases and J lost 3, with 7 bases in between. The CDR3 has 12 amino acids. CDR3 nucleotide sequence: TGTGCCAGCAGTCCAGACTACACTGAAGCTTTCTTT. The encoded protein is CASSPDYTEAFF.